The 3 T cell receptor beta chains given below trace back to one sample, sequenced in a study of OX40 agonist ivuxolimab in advanced cancers. Some clones are missing from TCRdb's copy, which holds only in-frame ones; the method was immunoSEQ multiplex PCR. The sample records tens of thousands of clones, around 87% being singletons. Sequenced material: CD4+ or CD8+ T cells sorted from blood, taken in a trial of the OX40 agonist ivuxolimab. The source is an adult with an advanced solid tumor such as melanoma, head and neck, liver or kidney cancer.

The J gene is TRBJ2-3, the V gene TRBV2; TRBD2 matches 8 bases. With 6 bases clipped from V and 3 bases from J, the junction kept 8 bases outside the gene matches. CDR1 and CDR2 (germline): SNHLY, FYNNEI. The CDR3 consists of 15 residues. This chain's CDR3 is CASRYAGGGTDTQYF. CDR3 DNA: TGTGCCAGCAGATACGCGGGGGGCGGTACAGATACGCAGTATTTT. The full variable domain, in which reference TRBV2 and TRBJ2-3 provide the parts outside the CDR3, is EPEVTQTPSHQVTQMGQEVILRCVPISNHLYFYWYRQILGQKVEFLVSFYNNEISEKSEIFDDQFSVERPDGSNFTLKIRSTKLEDSAMYFCASRYAGGGTDTQYFGPGTRLTVL.

This chain links TRBV10-3 with TRBJ2-7, with D possibly matching TRBD1 (5 bases). Germline assignment: CDR1 ENHRY and CDR2 SYGVKD. The CDR3 runs 14 residues. Deletions cut 0 bases from V and 2 bases from J, with 8 bases between. The CDR3 DNA reads TGTGCCATCAGTGAGTCTGGCAGGGCCTACGAGCAGTACTTC. It yields the protein CAISESGRAYEQYF.

In regard to this clone: Other DNA sequences within the sample encode an identical CDR3. The V gene is TRBV7-2, the J gene TRBJ2-3, with a tentative D call TRBD2 (5 bases). CDR1 SGHTA and CDR2 FQGNSA come from the germline V gene. V lost 1 base and J 3 bases, leaving 8 bases between the germline ends. There are 14 residues in the CDR3. The CDR3 loop is CASSLVRGTDTQYF. The CDR3, as DNA: TGTGCCAGCAGCTTAGTCCGGGGAACAGATACGCAGTATTTT. Full variable domain (outside the CDR3, taken from reference TRBV7-2 and TRBJ2-3): GAGVSQSPSNKVTEKGKDVELRCDPISGHTALYWYRQSLGQGLEFLIYFQGNSAPDKSGLPSDRFSAERTGGSVSTLTIQRTQQEDSAVYLCASSLVRGTDTQYFGPGTRLTVL.